One sample yielded the 13 T cell receptor beta chains listed below, sequenced in a study of cytomegalovirus exposure and HLA in healthy donors. The PCR used 60 Vbeta and 13 Jbeta primers. TCRdb's copy holds only in-frame clones and misses some; the assay was immunoSEQ multiplex PCR. The sample carries 120,000 or so clones, 70% to 85% recorded once. Sequencing was carried out using PBMCs. These receptors originate from a man between 40 and 49 years old in good health and CMV-seropositive.

This clone was seen once. The chain employs TRBV9 and TRBJ2-3, with 15 bases aligning to TRBD2. CDR1 SGDLS and CDR2 YYNGEE come from the germline V gene. The length of the CDR3 is 15 residues. The trim removed 5 bases at V and 5 bases at J, leaving 3 bases unmatched. CDR3 sequence reads: CASSGLAGGIDTQYF. The DNA of the CDR3 is TGTGCCAGCAGTGGACTAGCGGGAGGGATAGATACGCAGTATTTT. Drawing the rest from reference TRBV9 and TRBJ2-3, the complete variable domain is DSGVTQTPKHLITATGQRVTLRCSPRSGDLSVYWYQQSLDQGLQFLIQYYNGEERAKGNILERFSAQQFPDLHSELNLSSLELGDSALYFCASSGLAGGIDTQYFGPGTRLTVL.

CDR3: CASSSRSENSYNEQFF. Written as DNA, the CDR3 is TGTGCCAGCAGCTCCCGTAGCGAAAACTCCTACAATGAGCAGTTCTTC. This chain links TRBV7-3 with TRBJ2-1; D possibly corresponds to TRBD2 (5 bases). Germline V gives CDR1 SGHTA, CDR2 FQGTGA. The ends were cut back, 4 bases at V and 0 bases at J, with 13 bases in the middle. The CDR3 is 16 amino acids.

In this sample, this clone turned up once. The chain has TRBV2 and TRBJ1-5; tentatively, D is TRBD1 (6 bases). V lost 4 bases to trimming and J lost 4 bases, with 11 bases between them. CDR3 length: 14 amino acids. CDR1 SNHLY and CDR2 FYNNEI come from the germline V gene. CDR3 residues: CASSGVTGNQPQHF. CDR3 coding DNA: TGTGCCAGCAGTGGGGTCACAGGGAATCAGCCCCAGCATTTT. The complete variable domain, with remaining parts taken from reference TRBV2 and TRBJ1-5, reads EPEVTQTPSHQVTQMGQEVILRCVPISNHLYFYWYRQILGQKVEFLVSFYNNEISEKSEIFDDQFSVERPDGSNFTLKIRSTKLEDSAMYFCASSGVTGNQPQHFGDGTRLSIL.

This clone was seen more than once but under ten times. V and J are TRBV9 and TRBJ1-6; D unresolved. Looked up from germline, CDR1 is SGDLS and CDR2 is YYNGEE. There are 16 residues in the CDR3. V shed 0 bases and J shed 10 bases, with 17 bases lying between them. CDR3 protein: CASSVEPTSGRSPLHF. The CDR3 nucleotides are TGTGCCAGCAGCGTAGAACCGACTAGCGGACGGTCACCCCTCCACTTT.

The genes are TRBV6-4 and TRBJ2-2; a possible D gene is TRBD1 (6 bases). Germline-derived CDR1 and CDR2 are MRHNA and SNTAGT. This CDR3 is built from 17 residues. Trimming removed 0 bases at V and 5 bases at J, with 16 bases between. The CDR3 sequence: CASSDSGAAQRTGELFF. In DNA, the CDR3 is TGTGCCAGCAGTGACTCGGGGGCAGCCCAGAGGACCGGGGAGCTGTTTTTT.

A word on this clone: No DNA is shown, since the ends of the CDR3 on it are uncertain; the CDR3 is the one TCRdb lists. The V call is TRBV5-6, the J call TRBJ1-2; the D call in the table, TRBD1, was not verified against the DNA. CDR1 is SGHDT and CDR2 is YYEEEE in the germline V gene. The CDR3 sequence runs 15 residues, both termini included. This CDR3 is CASSLTGTGVAFGTF.

J is TRBJ1-2 and V is TRBV15; TRBD1 might be the D (5 bases). With 0 bases removed from V and 6 bases from J, the gap between germline ends came to 17 bases. This CDR3 spans 16 amino acids. In germline, CDR1 is LNHNV, CDR2 YYDKDF (reference sequence). The CDR3 spells CATSRDLKGVGNGYTF. The CDR3 DNA is TGTGCCACCAGCAGAGATCTTAAAGGGGTTGGTAATGGCTACACCTTC.

V usage is TRBV5-1 and J usage is TRBJ2-4; TRBD1 aligns across 10 bases. This CDR3 spans 16 amino acids. Per germline, CDR1 SGHRS and CDR2 YFSETQ. J lost 7 bases, V lost 4 bases, and 11 bases had no gene match. In DNA, the CDR3 is TGCGCCAGCAGCCCCGTGGACAGGGGGATCGGGAACATTCAGTACTTC. This sequence encodes CASSPVDRGIGNIQYF.

V usage is TRBV2 and J usage is TRBJ1-4; the D gene is possibly TRBD1 (6 bases). CDR3 size: 14 residues. The germline V gene encodes CDR1 SNHLY and CDR2 FYNNEI. The V gene lost 7 bases and the J gene lost 2 bases, with 11 bases spanning the gap. CDR3 residues: CASNRQATNEKLFF. CDR3 nucleotide sequence: TGTGCCAGCAATCGACAGGCCACTAATGAAAAACTGTTTTTT.

There are a few counts of this clone. The chain is built from TRBV15 and TRBJ2-1; tentatively, D is TRBD2 (6 bases). The CDR3 runs to 15 residues. CDR1 is LNHNV and CDR2 is YYDKDF in the germline V gene (reference sequence). V lost 5 bases, J lost 3 bases, and 14 bases lay in between. CDR3 nucleotides: TGTGCCACCAGCGGGAGGACGGCTGGCTACAATGAGCAGTTCTTC. Encoded protein: CATSGRTAGYNEQFF.

V usage is TRBV6-5 and J usage is TRBJ1-2, with 8 bases fitting TRBD1. This CDR3 is 15 amino acids long. V lost 0 bases and J lost 5; bases outside the gene matches: 5. Germline V gene lookup returns CDR1 MNHEY and CDR2 SVGAGI. CDR3 loop: CASSYSNRGEYGYTF. In nucleotides, the CDR3 is TGTGCCAGCAGTTACTCGAACAGGGGGGAGTATGGCTACACCTTC.

A few counts support this clone. V gene TRBV6-5 combines with J gene TRBJ2-7; 7 bases are a match to TRBD1. The CDR3 length is 13 residues. Per the germline V gene, CDR1 is MNHEY and CDR2 is SVGAGI. J gave up 2 bases and V 5 bases, and 3 bases lay outside the gene matches. The DNA of the CDR3 is TGTGCCAGCAGTGGACAGGCCCCCTACGAGCAGTACTTC. It yields the protein CASSGQAPYEQYF.

The chain employs TRBV20-1 and TRBJ2-2; weak D call: TRBD2 (5 bases). Looked up from germline, CDR1 is DFQATT and CDR2 is SNEGSKA (reference sequence). V shed 3 bases and J shed 7 bases, with 6 bases lying between them. The CDR3 loop spans 11 amino acids. The DNA for the CDR3 is TGCAGTGCTAGGGAGGACGGGGAGCTGTTTTTT. This gives the protein CSAREDGELFF.